The rows below give T cell receptor beta chains drawn from one sample of a study of T-cell reconstitution after alpha-beta-depleted transplantation in children. TCRdb redid the calling of the PCR reads with MiXCR, one entry per CDR3 protein. Of roughly 790,000 distinct CDR3 sequences listed, less than 20% are singletons. Sample: PBMCs, mostly from graft donor cells, taken 360 days after TCRalphabeta/CD19-depleted stem cell transplant. The receptors derive from a male patient aged 10 to 17 who had a stem cell transplant for acute lymphoblastic leukemia, so the T cells may come from the graft donor. The CDR3 runs from the conserved cysteine through the conserved F or W. Each record gives: J gene, V gene, D gene, clone size, CDR3 protein, CDR3 DNA. The D gene is left open where the match is weak. Clone size, where shown, is once, few, many, or a class for clones that have expanded.

j_call: TRBJ1-1
v_call: TRBV12-3/TRBV12-4
d_call: .
clone_size: .
cdr3_aa: CASSPHDVGNTEAFF
cdr3_nt: TGTGCCAGCAGTCCCCACGATGTGGGGAACACTGAAGCTTTCTTT

j_call: TRBJ2-1
v_call: TRBV4-1
d_call: TRBD2
clone_size: .
cdr3_aa: CASSLVTSVGNEQFF
cdr3_nt: TGCGCCAGCAGCCTGGTCACTAGCGTCGGCAATGAGCAGTTCTTC

j_call: TRBJ2-3
v_call: TRBV11-2
d_call: .
clone_size: .
cdr3_aa: CASSLDSRDGTQYF
cdr3_nt: TGTGCCAGCAGCTTAGATTCCAGGGATGGTACGCAGTATTTT

j_call: TRBJ1-2
v_call: TRBV5-1
d_call: .
clone_size: .
cdr3_aa: CASSPSRGGDYGYTF
cdr3_nt: TGCGCCAGCAGCCCCTCCAGGGGAGGAGACTATGGCTACACCTTC

j_call: TRBJ2-5
v_call: TRBV6-5
d_call: .
clone_size: many
cdr3_aa: CASSYSGGQVAETQYF
cdr3_nt: TGTGCCAGCAGTTACTCAGGAGGCCAAGTCGCGGAGACCCAGTACTTC

j_call: TRBJ2-5
v_call: TRBV10-3
d_call: TRBD2
clone_size: few
cdr3_aa: CAISPGLAGGPRKEETQYF
cdr3_nt: TGTGCCATCAGCCCGGGACTAGCGGGAGGCCCCCGCAAGGAAGAGACCCAGTACTTC

j_call: TRBJ1-1
v_call: TRBV6-5
d_call: .
clone_size: .
cdr3_aa: CASRSTGPEAFF
cdr3_nt: TGTGCCAGCAGATCCACAGGTCCTGAAGCTTTCTTT

j_call: TRBJ1-1
v_call: TRBV7-9
d_call: .
clone_size: few
cdr3_aa: CASSLEGLGNTEAFF
cdr3_nt: TGTGCCAGCAGCTTAGAAGGACTAGGAAACACTGAAGCTTTCTTT

j_call: TRBJ1-1
v_call: TRBV18
d_call: TRBD1
clone_size: .
cdr3_aa: CASLFTGGSEAFF
cdr3_nt: TGTGCCAGCTTATTTACAGGGGGCAGTGAAGCTTTCTTT

j_call: TRBJ2-1
v_call: TRBV6-5
d_call: .
clone_size: few
cdr3_aa: CASSYPRAGEQFF
cdr3_nt: TGTGCCAGCAGTTACCCAAGAGCCGGGGAGCAGTTCTTC

j_call: TRBJ1-2
v_call: TRBV27
d_call: TRBD1
clone_size: .
cdr3_aa: CASSLRQGDPFYGYTF
cdr3_nt: TGTGCCAGCAGTCTACGACAGGGGGACCCTTTCTATGGCTACACCTTC

j_call: TRBJ2-1
v_call: TRBV29-1
d_call: TRBD2
clone_size: .
cdr3_aa: CSVGAGGTYNEQFF
cdr3_nt: TGCAGCGTTGGAGCGGGAGGGACCTACAATGAGCAGTTCTTC

j_call: TRBJ2-7
v_call: TRBV20-1
d_call: .
clone_size: few
cdr3_aa: CSASTDVGVEQYF
cdr3_nt: TGCAGTGCTAGCACAGATGTAGGAGTCGAGCAGTACTTC

j_call: TRBJ1-4
v_call: TRBV20-1
d_call: .
clone_size: .
cdr3_aa: CSARQVTNEKLFF
cdr3_nt: TGCAGTGCTAGACAGGTTACTAATGAAAAACTGTTTTTT

j_call: TRBJ2-1
v_call: TRBV29-1
d_call: .
clone_size: few
cdr3_aa: CSVPGYEQFF
cdr3_nt: TGCAGCGTTCCAGGGTATGAGCAGTTCTTC

j_call: TRBJ2-3
v_call: TRBV5-1
d_call: TRBD2
clone_size: few
cdr3_aa: CASSPPTSGRGDTQYF
cdr3_nt: TGCGCCAGCAGCCCTCCGACTAGCGGGAGGGGAGATACGCAGTATTTT

j_call: TRBJ2-2
v_call: TRBV6-2/TRBV6-3
d_call: .
clone_size: .
cdr3_aa: CASSYSSVTGELFF
cdr3_nt: TGTGCCAGCAGTTACTCGTCGGTCACCGGGGAGCTGTTTTTT

j_call: TRBJ2-7
v_call: TRBV15
d_call: TRBD2
clone_size: .
cdr3_aa: CATSRVASGGIEQYF
cdr3_nt: TGTGCCACCAGCAGAGTGGCTAGCGGGGGTATCGAGCAGTACTTC

j_call: TRBJ2-4
v_call: TRBV29-1
d_call: .
clone_size: .
cdr3_aa: CSVRGEWLAKNIQYF
cdr3_nt: TGCAGCGTTCGTGGGGAGTGGCTAGCCAAAAACATTCAGTACTTC

j_call: TRBJ1-4
v_call: TRBV4-2
d_call: .
clone_size: .
cdr3_aa: CASSQDGTGPGINEKLFF
cdr3_nt: TGTGCCAGCAGCCAAGATGGAACAGGTCCAGGGATTAATGAAAAACTGTTTTTT

j_call: TRBJ2-3
v_call: TRBV24-1
d_call: .
clone_size: few
cdr3_aa: CATSDYGSPHDTQYF
cdr3_nt: TGTGCCACCAGTGATTACGGCAGCCCACACGATACGCAGTATTTT

j_call: TRBJ2-7
v_call: TRBV10-3
d_call: TRBD2
clone_size: few
cdr3_aa: CAISESLGTSGRNYEQYF
cdr3_nt: TGTGCCATCAGTGAGTCCCTCGGGACTAGCGGGAGGAACTACGAGCAGTACTTC

j_call: TRBJ2-3
v_call: TRBV20-1
d_call: TRBD2
clone_size: many
cdr3_aa: CSASRLAGDADTQYF
cdr3_nt: TGCAGTGCTAGTCGCCTAGCGGGAGATGCAGATACGCAGTATTTT

j_call: TRBJ2-2
v_call: TRBV12-3/TRBV12-4
d_call: TRBD2
clone_size: few
cdr3_aa: CASRPSLRQAGVTGELFF
cdr3_nt: TGTGCCAGCAGACCTAGTTTACGGCAAGCGGGAGTCACCGGGGAGCTGTTTTTT

j_call: TRBJ2-7
v_call: TRBV20-1
d_call: TRBD2
clone_size: .
cdr3_aa: CSARAGLAGGKEQYF
cdr3_nt: TGCAGTGCTAGAGCAGGACTAGCGGGAGGTAAAGAGCAGTACTTC

j_call: TRBJ1-5
v_call: TRBV18
d_call: .
clone_size: few
cdr3_aa: CASSSYRVNQPQHF
cdr3_nt: TGTGCCAGCTCATCCTACAGGGTCAACCAGCCCCAGCATTTT

j_call: TRBJ2-3
v_call: TRBV5-1
d_call: .
clone_size: few
cdr3_aa: CASSFALSTDTQYF
cdr3_nt: TGCGCCAGCAGCTTCGCGCTGAGCACAGATACGCAGTATTTT

j_call: TRBJ2-1
v_call: TRBV11-1
d_call: .
clone_size: few
cdr3_aa: CASRLDLARSYNEQFF
cdr3_nt: TGTGCCAGCAGACTAGACTTAGCCCGGTCCTACAATGAGCAGTTCTTC

j_call: TRBJ2-1
v_call: TRBV7-8
d_call: TRBD2
clone_size: few
cdr3_aa: CASRYGRTAFGEQFF
cdr3_nt: TGTGCCAGCAGGTACGGGAGGACCGCCTTCGGTGAGCAGTTCTTC

j_call: TRBJ2-7
v_call: TRBV6-2/TRBV6-3
d_call: .
clone_size: .
cdr3_aa: CASTKARDRAAGGRSYEQYF
cdr3_nt: TGTGCCAGCACCAAAGCTCGGGACAGGGCAGCGGGAGGAAGGTCGTACGAGCAGTACTTC

j_call: TRBJ1-1
v_call: TRBV12-3/TRBV12-4
d_call: .
clone_size: many
cdr3_aa: CASSNTEAFF
cdr3_nt: TGTGCCAGCAGTAACACTGAAGCTTTCTTT

j_call: TRBJ2-2
v_call: TRBV15
d_call: TRBD2
clone_size: .
cdr3_aa: CATSRDLGLAEGTGELFF
cdr3_nt: TGTGCCACCAGCAGAGATTTGGGACTAGCGGAGGGGACCGGGGAGCTGTTTTTT

j_call: TRBJ2-2
v_call: TRBV10-1
d_call: .
clone_size: few
cdr3_aa: CASSALSGELFF
cdr3_nt: TGCGCCAGCAGTGCACTCAGCGGGGAGCTGTTTTTT

j_call: TRBJ2-7
v_call: TRBV10-3
d_call: .
clone_size: few
cdr3_aa: CAIRGGGSSYEQYF
cdr3_nt: TGTGCCATCAGGGGGGGGGGCAGCTCCTACGAGCAGTACTTC

j_call: TRBJ2-6
v_call: TRBV4-2
d_call: TRBD1
clone_size: .
cdr3_aa: CASSQEGTASSGANVLTF
cdr3_nt: TGTGCCAGCAGCCAAGAAGGGACAGCCTCCTCTGGGGCCAACGTCCTGACTTTC

j_call: TRBJ1-1
v_call: TRBV24-1
d_call: .
clone_size: few
cdr3_aa: CATSAGGTEAFF
cdr3_nt: TGTGCCACCAGTGCGGGTGGGACTGAAGCTTTCTTT

j_call: TRBJ2-7
v_call: TRBV5-1
d_call: .
clone_size: many
cdr3_aa: CASSKGQLEQYF
cdr3_nt: TGCGCCAGCAGTAAAGGGCAACTCGAGCAGTACTTC

j_call: TRBJ2-3
v_call: TRBV6-1
d_call: .
clone_size: .
cdr3_aa: CASSEPRDRPITDTQYF
cdr3_nt: TGTGCCAGCAGTGAACCGAGAGACAGGCCTATCACAGATACGCAGTATTTT

j_call: TRBJ2-1
v_call: TRBV3-1
d_call: .
clone_size: few
cdr3_aa: CASRVRAGAYNEQFF
cdr3_nt: TGTGCCAGTAGGGTACGGGCAGGGGCTTACAATGAGCAGTTCTTC

j_call: TRBJ2-1
v_call: TRBV2
d_call: TRBD1
clone_size: few
cdr3_aa: CASSPDRVGGEQFF
cdr3_nt: TGTGCCAGCAGTCCGGACAGGGTGGGTGGTGAGCAGTTCTTC

j_call: TRBJ1-5
v_call: TRBV5-6
d_call: .
clone_size: few
cdr3_aa: CASSALQGDGQPQHF
cdr3_nt: TGTGCCAGCAGCGCCTTGCAGGGCGATGGACAGCCCCAGCATTTT

j_call: TRBJ1-3
v_call: TRBV24-1
d_call: TRBD1
clone_size: .
cdr3_aa: CATSAGRTGSTGNTIYF
cdr3_nt: TGTGCCACCAGTGCAGGAAGGACAGGGTCAACTGGAAACACCATATATTTT

j_call: TRBJ2-7
v_call: TRBV12-3/TRBV12-4
d_call: .
clone_size: .
cdr3_aa: CASSLLASSYEQYF
cdr3_nt: TGTGCCAGCAGTTTGCTAGCGAGCTCCTACGAGCAGTACTTC

j_call: TRBJ2-1
v_call: TRBV11-2
d_call: TRBD2
clone_size: .
cdr3_aa: CASSPEGAGALPNEQFF
cdr3_nt: TGTGCCAGCAGCCCAGAGGGTGCGGGAGCCCTCCCAAATGAGCAGTTCTTC

j_call: TRBJ2-3
v_call: TRBV21-1
d_call: .
clone_size: few
cdr3_aa: CASSPRQKTPQDTQYF
cdr3_nt: TGTGCCAGCAGCCCGCGACAGAAAACGCCACAGGATACGCAGTATTTT

j_call: TRBJ2-7
v_call: TRBV7-9
d_call: .
clone_size: few
cdr3_aa: CASSLSPGAGHEQYF
cdr3_nt: TGTGCCAGCAGCTTGTCCCCAGGGGCGGGACACGAGCAGTACTTC

j_call: TRBJ2-5
v_call: TRBV9
d_call: .
clone_size: .
cdr3_aa: CASSATGARETQYF
cdr3_nt: TGTGCCAGCAGCGCGACTGGGGCCCGAGAGACCCAGTACTTC

j_call: TRBJ2-7
v_call: TRBV7-6
d_call: TRBD2
clone_size: few
cdr3_aa: CASSLADTSGIYEQYF
cdr3_nt: TGTGCCAGCAGCTTAGCGGACACTAGCGGGATCTACGAGCAGTACTTC

j_call: TRBJ2-7
v_call: TRBV2
d_call: TRBD1
clone_size: .
cdr3_aa: CAKAIGQGSYEQYF
cdr3_nt: TGTGCCAAAGCAATTGGACAGGGGTCCTACGAGCAGTACTTC

j_call: TRBJ2-1
v_call: TRBV24-1
d_call: .
clone_size: .
cdr3_aa: CATSDSGRSYNEQFF
cdr3_nt: TGTGCCACCAGTGATTCAGGACGATCCTACAATGAGCAGTTCTTC